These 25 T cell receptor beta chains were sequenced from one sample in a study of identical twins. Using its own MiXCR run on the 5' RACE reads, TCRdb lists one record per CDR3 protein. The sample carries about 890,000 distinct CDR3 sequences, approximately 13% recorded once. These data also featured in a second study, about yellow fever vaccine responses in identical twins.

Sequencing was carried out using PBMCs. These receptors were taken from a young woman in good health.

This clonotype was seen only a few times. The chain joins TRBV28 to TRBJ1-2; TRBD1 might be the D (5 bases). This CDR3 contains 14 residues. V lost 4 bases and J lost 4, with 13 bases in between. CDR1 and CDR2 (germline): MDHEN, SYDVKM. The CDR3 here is CASSSTDNLYGYTF. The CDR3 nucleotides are TGTGCCAGCAGTTCGACGGACAACCTCTATGGCTACACCTTC.

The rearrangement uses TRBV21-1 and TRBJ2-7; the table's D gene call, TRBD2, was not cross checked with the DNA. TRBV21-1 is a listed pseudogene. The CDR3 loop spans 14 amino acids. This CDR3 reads CASSKVAGEWEQYF. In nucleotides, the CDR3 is TGTGCCAGCAGCAAAGTGGCGGGAGAGTGGGAGCAGTACTTC.

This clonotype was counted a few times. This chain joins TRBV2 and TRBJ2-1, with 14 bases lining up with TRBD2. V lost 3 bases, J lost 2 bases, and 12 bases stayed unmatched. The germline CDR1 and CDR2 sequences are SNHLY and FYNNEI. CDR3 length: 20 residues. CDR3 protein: CASSDVWGLAGARTYNEQFF. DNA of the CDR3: TGTGCCAGCAGTGATGTATGGGGACTAGCGGGAGCGAGGACCTACAATGAGCAGTTCTTC.

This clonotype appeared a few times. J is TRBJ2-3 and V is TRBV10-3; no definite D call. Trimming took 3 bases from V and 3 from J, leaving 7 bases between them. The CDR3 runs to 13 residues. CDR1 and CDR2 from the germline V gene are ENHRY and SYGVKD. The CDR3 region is CAISDLDTDTQYF. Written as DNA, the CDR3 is TGTGCCATCAGTGATCTAGATACAGATACGCAGTATTTT.

CDR3 sequence (DNA): TGTGCCACCAGTGTAATCAGGCGGGCGTCCTACGAGCAGTACTTC. As protein: CATSVIRRASYEQYF. This chain joins TRBV24-1 and TRBJ2-7; TRBD2 might be the D (5 bases). CDR1 is KGHDR and CDR2 is SFDVKD in the germline V gene. Trimming took 5 bases from V and 1 from J, leaving 14 bases between them. The CDR3 is made up of 15 amino acids.

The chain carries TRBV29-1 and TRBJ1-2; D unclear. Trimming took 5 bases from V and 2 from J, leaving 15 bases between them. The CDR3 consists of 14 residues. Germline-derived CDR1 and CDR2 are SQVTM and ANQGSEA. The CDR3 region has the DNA TGCAGCGTTCAGACCCTAACAAGGAACTATGGCTACACCTTC. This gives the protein CSVQTLTRNYGYTF.

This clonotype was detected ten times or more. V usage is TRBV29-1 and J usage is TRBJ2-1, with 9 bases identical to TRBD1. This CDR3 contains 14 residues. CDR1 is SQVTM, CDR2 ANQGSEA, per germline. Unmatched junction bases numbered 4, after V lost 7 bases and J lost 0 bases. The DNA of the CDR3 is TGCAGCGCCCCGACAGGGGGCTCCTACAATGAGCAGTTCTTC. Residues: CSAPTGGSYNEQFF.

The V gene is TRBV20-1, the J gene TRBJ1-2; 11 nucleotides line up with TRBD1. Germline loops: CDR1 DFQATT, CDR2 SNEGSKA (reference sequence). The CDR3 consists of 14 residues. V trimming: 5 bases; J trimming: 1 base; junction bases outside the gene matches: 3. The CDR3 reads CSAAGTGGNYGYTF. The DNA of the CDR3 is TGCAGTGCTGCCGGGACAGGGGGTAACTATGGCTACACCTTC.

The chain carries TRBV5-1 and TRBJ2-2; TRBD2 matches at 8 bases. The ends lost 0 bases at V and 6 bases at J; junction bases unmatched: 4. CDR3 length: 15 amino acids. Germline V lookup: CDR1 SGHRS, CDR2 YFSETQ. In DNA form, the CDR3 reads TGCGCCAGCAGCTTGGCCGGGGGGGCCCCCGGGGAGCTGTTTTTT. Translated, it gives CASSLAGGAPGELFF.

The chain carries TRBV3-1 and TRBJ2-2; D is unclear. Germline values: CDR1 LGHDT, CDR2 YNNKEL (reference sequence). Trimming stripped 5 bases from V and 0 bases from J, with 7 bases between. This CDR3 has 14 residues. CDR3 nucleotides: TGTGCCAGCAGCTCGGTTGCGAACACCGGGGAGCTGTTTTTT. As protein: CASSSVANTGELFF.

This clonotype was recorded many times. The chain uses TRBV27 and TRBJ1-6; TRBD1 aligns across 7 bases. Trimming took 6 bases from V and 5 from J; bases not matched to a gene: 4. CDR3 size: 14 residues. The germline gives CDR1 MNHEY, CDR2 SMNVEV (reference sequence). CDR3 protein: CASSPGQNNSPLHF. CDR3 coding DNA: TGTGCCAGCAGCCCGGGACAGAATAATTCACCCCTCCACTTT.

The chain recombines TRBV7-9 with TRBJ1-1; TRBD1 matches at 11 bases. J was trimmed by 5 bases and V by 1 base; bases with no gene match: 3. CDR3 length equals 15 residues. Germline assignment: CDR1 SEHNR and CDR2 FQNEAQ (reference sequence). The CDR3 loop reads CASSLVGQGGTEAFF. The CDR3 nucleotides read TGTGCCAGCAGCTTAGTGGGACAGGGGGGAACTGAAGCTTTCTTT.

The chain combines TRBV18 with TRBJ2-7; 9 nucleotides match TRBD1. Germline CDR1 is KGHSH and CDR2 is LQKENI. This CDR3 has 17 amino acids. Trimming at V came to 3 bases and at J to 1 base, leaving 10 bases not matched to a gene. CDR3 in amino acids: CASSPTTGTGSSYEQYF. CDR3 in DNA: TGTGCCAGCTCACCTACGACCGGGACAGGGTCGTCCTACGAGCAGTACTTC.

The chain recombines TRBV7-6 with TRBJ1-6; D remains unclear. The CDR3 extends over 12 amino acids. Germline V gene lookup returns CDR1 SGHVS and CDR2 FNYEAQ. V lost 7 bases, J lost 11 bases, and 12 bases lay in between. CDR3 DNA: TGTGCCAGCAAAGGGTTCCTCCCACCCCTCCACTTT. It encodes CASKGFLPPLHF.

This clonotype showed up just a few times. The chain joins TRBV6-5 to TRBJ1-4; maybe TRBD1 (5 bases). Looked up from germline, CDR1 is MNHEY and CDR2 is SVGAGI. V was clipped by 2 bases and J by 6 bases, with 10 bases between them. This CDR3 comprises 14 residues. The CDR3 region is CASSYAREHEKLFF. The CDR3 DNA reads TGTGCCAGCAGTTACGCCAGGGAACATGAAAAACTGTTTTTT.

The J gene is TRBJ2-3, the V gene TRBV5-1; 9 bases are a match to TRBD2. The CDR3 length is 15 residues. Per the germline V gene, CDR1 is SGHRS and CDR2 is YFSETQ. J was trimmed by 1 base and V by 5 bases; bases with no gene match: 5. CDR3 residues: CASRLRLAGTDTQYF. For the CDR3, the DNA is TGCGCCAGCAGACTAAGACTAGCGGGCACAGATACGCAGTATTTT.

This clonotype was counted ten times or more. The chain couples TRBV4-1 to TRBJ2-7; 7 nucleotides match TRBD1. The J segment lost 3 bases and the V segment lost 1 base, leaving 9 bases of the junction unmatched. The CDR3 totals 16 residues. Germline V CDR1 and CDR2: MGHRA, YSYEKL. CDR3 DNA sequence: TGCGCCAGCAGCCAAGTACCGGGACAGAGACTCTACGAGCAGTACTTC. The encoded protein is CASSQVPGQRLYEQYF.

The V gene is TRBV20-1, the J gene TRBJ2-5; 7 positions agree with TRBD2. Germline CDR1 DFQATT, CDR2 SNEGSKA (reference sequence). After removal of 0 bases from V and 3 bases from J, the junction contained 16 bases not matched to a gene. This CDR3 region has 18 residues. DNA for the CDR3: TGCAGTGCTAGAGATCCCCGGGGGGTTACCACCCTAAAAGAGACCCAGTACTTC. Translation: CSARDPRGVTTLKETQYF.

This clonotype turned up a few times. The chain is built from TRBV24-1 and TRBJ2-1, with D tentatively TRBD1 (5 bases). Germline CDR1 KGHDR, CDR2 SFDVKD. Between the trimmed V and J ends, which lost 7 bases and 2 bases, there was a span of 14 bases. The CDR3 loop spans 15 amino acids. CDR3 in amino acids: CATSTQGATYNEQFF. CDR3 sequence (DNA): TGTGCCACCAGCACACAAGGGGCCACCTACAATGAGCAGTTCTTC.

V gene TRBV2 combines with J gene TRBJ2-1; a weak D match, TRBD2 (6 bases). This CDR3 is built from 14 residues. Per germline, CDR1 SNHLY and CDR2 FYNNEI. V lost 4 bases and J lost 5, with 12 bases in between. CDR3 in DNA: TGTGCCAGCAGTGTGAGAGGAGGGGACAATGAGCAGTTCTTC. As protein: CASSVRGGDNEQFF.

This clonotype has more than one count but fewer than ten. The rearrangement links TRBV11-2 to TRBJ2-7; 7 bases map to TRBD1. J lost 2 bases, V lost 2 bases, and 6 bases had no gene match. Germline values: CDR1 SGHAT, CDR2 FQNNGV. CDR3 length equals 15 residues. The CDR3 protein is CASSLSGTDTYEQYF. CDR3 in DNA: TGTGCCAGCAGCTTATCCGGGACAGACACCTACGAGCAGTACTTC.

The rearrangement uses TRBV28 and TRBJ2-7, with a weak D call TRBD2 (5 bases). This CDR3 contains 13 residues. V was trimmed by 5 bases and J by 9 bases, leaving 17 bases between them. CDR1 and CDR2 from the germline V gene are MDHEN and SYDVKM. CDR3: CASSPAGPTRQYF. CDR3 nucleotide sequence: TGTGCCAGCAGTCCGGCGGGCCCTACGAGGCAGTACTTC.

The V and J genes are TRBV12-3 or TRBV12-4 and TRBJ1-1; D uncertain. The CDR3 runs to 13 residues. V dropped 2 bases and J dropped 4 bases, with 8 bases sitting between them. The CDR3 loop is CASSLQVGTEAFF. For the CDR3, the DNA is TGTGCCAGCAGTTTACAAGTGGGCACTGAAGCTTTCTTT.

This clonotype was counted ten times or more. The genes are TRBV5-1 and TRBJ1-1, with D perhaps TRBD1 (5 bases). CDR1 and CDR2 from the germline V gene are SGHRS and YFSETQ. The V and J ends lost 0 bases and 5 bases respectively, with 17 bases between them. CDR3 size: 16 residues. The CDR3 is CASSLVTGGRGTEAFF. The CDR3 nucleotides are TGCGCCAGCAGCTTGGTTACCGGGGGAAGAGGAACTGAAGCTTTCTTT.

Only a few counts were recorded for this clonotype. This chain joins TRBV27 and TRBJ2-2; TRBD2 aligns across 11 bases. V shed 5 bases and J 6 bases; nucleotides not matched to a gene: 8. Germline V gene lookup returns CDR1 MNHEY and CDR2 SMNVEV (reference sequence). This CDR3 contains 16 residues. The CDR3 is CASSATSGITSGELFF. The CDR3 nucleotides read TGTGCCAGCAGTGCGACTAGCGGGATAACGTCCGGGGAGCTGTTTTTT.